This paragraph reports one TCR beta chain. Its antigen is unknown. This sample is part of a study of blood T cells in healthy people across ages. Next came a second PCR, run for about 7 to 12 cycles, which used a sample-barcoded 5' primer along with a J-beta primer mix. TCRdb reprocessed the 5' RACE reads with MiXCR, giving one entry per CDR3 protein. The sample contains 1.5 million to 2 million distinct CDR3 sequences, around half of which appear only once. Study conclusions and caveats: Considered underestimates were the diversity estimates obtained from one million T cells.

The sequenced sample was blood. This TCR came from a woman in her thirties or forties in good health.

This CDR3 reads CASSLPTPGNTIYF. CDR3 DNA sequence: TGTGCCAGCAGCTTGCCCACCCCTGGAAACACCATATATTTT. V is TRBV5-6 and J is TRBJ1-3, with D unresolved. This CDR3 is built from 14 residues. Germline assignment: CDR1 SGHDT and CDR2 YYEEEE. V lost 1 base and J 2 bases, leaving 7 bases between the germline ends.